One sample yielded the 11 T cell receptor beta chains listed below, sequenced in a study of blood T cell repertoires in COVID-19. TCRdb's table, derived via immunoSEQ multiplex PCR, lists solely in-frame clones and lacks some. The profile shows some 20,000 clones, 79% of them singletons. Sequences were obtained from peripheral blood. The receptors were gathered from a man aged 80 or over with acute or convalescent COVID-19.

The genes are TRBV5-1 and TRBJ2-7; 8 nucleotides agree with TRBD2. With 7 bases clipped from V and 5 bases from J, the junction kept 14 bases outside the gene matches. CDR1 is SGHRS and CDR2 is YFSETQ in the germline V gene. The length of the CDR3 is 15 residues. CDR3 nucleotides: TGCGCCAGCTCCTTCTCGGGAGGGCCCGAGGACGAGCAGTACTTC. This codes for CASSFSGGPEDEQYF.

The chain has TRBV28 and TRBJ1-5; D remains unclear. The CDR3 sequence is 15 residues long. Between the trimmed V and J ends, which lost 5 bases and 7 bases, there was a span of 18 bases. In germline, CDR1 is MDHEN, CDR2 SYDVKM. The chain's CDR3 is CASSNDILLIQPQHF. The CDR3 DNA follows: TGTGCCAGCAGTAACGACATATTGTTGATCCAGCCCCAGCATTTT.

This clone was observed once. V gene TRBV11-2 combines with J gene TRBJ2-1, with TRBD2 matching 16 bases. V lost 5 bases, J lost 3 bases, and 7 bases stayed unmatched. Germline assignment: CDR1 SGHAT and CDR2 FQNNGV. The CDR3 runs to 18 residues. The CDR3 protein is CASSQGLAGGRVYNEQFF. The CDR3 nucleotides are TGTGCCAGCAGCCAGGGACTAGCGGGAGGGCGGGTCTACAATGAGCAGTTCTTC.

The CDR3: CASSDLSGNTIYF. The CDR3 region has the DNA TGTGCCAGCAGTGACCTCTCTGGAAACACCATATATTTT. V usage is TRBV6-1 and J usage is TRBJ1-3; D is unclear. The CDR3 totals 13 residues. V lost 3 bases, J lost 0 bases, and 3 bases lay in between. Germline values: CDR1 MNHNS, CDR2 SASEGT.

The chain links TRBV10-1 to TRBJ2-1, with 8 bases lining up with TRBD2. The ends lost 3 bases at V and 5 bases at J; junction bases unmatched: 9. The CDR3 contains 16 residues. Germline loops: CDR1 WNHNN, CDR2 SYGVQD (reference sequence). The CDR3 DNA reads as TGCGCCAGCAGTGACCCTCTAGCGGGCGTTAACAATGAGCAGTTCTTC. Protein product: CASSDPLAGVNNEQFF.

CDR3 protein: CASYQAGGSPREQFF. The CDR3 DNA follows: TGTGCCAGCTACCAAGCGGGAGGGTCCCCAAGGGAGCAGTTCTTC. The V call is TRBV19, the J call TRBJ2-1, with TRBD2 identical over 10 bases. The junction had 15 bases not matched to a gene; V was cut back by 9 bases and J by 10 bases. The CDR3 has 15 amino acids. Germline V gene lookup returns CDR1 LNHDA and CDR2 SQIVND (reference sequence).

This chain uses TRBV4-2 with TRBJ2-1; 10 bases line up with TRBD1. Germline CDR1 is LGHNA and CDR2 is YNFKEQ. The V gene end was trimmed by 4 bases and the J gene end by 5 bases; junction bases not matched to a gene: 5. The CDR3 covers 15 residues. CDR3 sequence (DNA): TGTGCCAGCAGCCCCGGACAGGGGGGCAACAATGAGCAGTTCTTC. Translating gives CASSPGQGGNNEQFF.

V is TRBV11-1 and J is TRBJ2-3; 8 bases line up with TRBD2. Germline lookup yields CDR1 SGHAT and CDR2 FQDESV (reference sequence). The CDR3 length is 15 residues. V lost 10 bases, J lost 8 bases, and 17 bases stayed unmatched. The CDR3 nucleotides read TGTGCCACCACTACCAGCGGGAGTAGGAGGGGTACGCAGTATTTT. Amino acid sequence: CATTTSGSRRGTQYF.

This clone was observed once. The V and J genes are TRBV11-2 and TRBJ1-1; tentative D call: TRBD1 (5 bases). The CDR3 contains 16 residues. Germline lookup yields CDR1 SGHAT and CDR2 FQNNGV. The ends were cut back, 3 bases at V and 4 bases at J, with 18 bases in the middle. This CDR3 reads CASSFQRRGGSTEAFF. The CDR3 DNA is TGTGCCAGCAGCTTCCAGAGGAGGGGAGGGAGCACTGAAGCTTTCTTT.

This sequence joins TRBV5-6 and TRBJ2-1, with 8 bases matching TRBD2. Unmatched junction bases numbered 16, after V lost 4 bases and J lost 4 bases. Germline lookup yields CDR1 SGHDT and CDR2 YYEEEE. The length of the CDR3 is 18 residues. For the CDR3, the DNA is TGTGCCAGCAGCATAATTCTCAGCGGGAGTGAATATTACAATGAGCAGTTCTTC. Its translation is CASSIILSGSEYYNEQFF.

Of note for this clone: A much bigger clone sits one base away, suggesting this may be a read error. The chain employs TRBV27 and TRBJ2-2, with 8 positions matching TRBD2. V shed 10 bases, J shed 2 bases, and the junction held 9 bases outside the gene matches. The CDR3 loop spans 15 amino acids. The germline CDR1 and CDR2 sequences are MNHEY and SMNVEV (reference sequence). This chain's CDR3 is CANSWREDNTGELFF. The CDR3, as DNA: TGTGCCAACTCCTGGCGGGAGGATAACACCGGGGAGCTGTTTTTT.